The 19 T cell receptor beta chains listed next were all sequenced from one sample in a study of graft-versus-host responses after intestinal transplantation. The assay was immunoSEQ multiplex PCR, and TCRdb's table has in-frame clones only and misses some. The sample lists tens of thousands of clones; roughly 92% were seen once. The antigens of these receptors remain unknown. The input for sequencing was unstimulated CD4+ T cells sorted from spleen or lymph node cells, taken before intestinal transplant. These receptors were collected from a human donor who received an intestinal transplant.

The CDR3 reads CASSILLDSYEQYF. The CDR3 coding sequence is TGCGCCAGCAGCATACTACTAGATTCCTACGAGCAGTACTTC. The chain links TRBV5-1 to TRBJ2-7; a weak D match, TRBD2 (5 bases). CDR1 and CDR2 from the germline V gene are SGHRS and YFSETQ. This CDR3 contains 14 residues. Trimming cost V 4 bases and J 1 base, with 12 bases left between them. The whole variable domain, remainder taken from reference TRBV5-1 and TRBJ2-7, is KAGVTQTPRYLIKTRGQQVTLSCSPISGHRSVSWYQQTPGQGLQFLFEYFSETQRNKGNFPGRFSGRQFSNSRSEMNVSTLELGDSALYLCASSILLDSYEQYFGPGTRLTVT.

This rearrangement joins TRBV6-6 to TRBJ2-7; 10 bases are shared with TRBD2. Germline V gives CDR1 MNHNY, CDR2 SVGAGI (reference sequence). V dropped 2 bases and J dropped 3; count of bases not matched to a gene: 4. The CDR3 length is 15 residues. For the CDR3, the DNA is TGTGCCAGCAGTTACCGAGCTAGCGGGAGCTACGAGCAGTACTTC. Amino acid sequence: CASSYRASGSYEQYF.

This chain links TRBV4-1 with TRBJ2-7, with TRBD1 matching 7 bases. CDR3 length equals 17 residues. The V gene's germline CDR1 is MGHRA and CDR2 YSYEKL. The J segment lost 4 bases and the V segment lost 3 bases, leaving 15 bases of the junction unmatched. CDR3 sequence: CASSHPPKGTDKYEQYF. The CDR3 nucleotides read TGCGCCAGCAGCCATCCGCCGAAGGGGACAGATAAGTACGAGCAGTACTTC.

The gene calls are TRBV30 and TRBJ2-3; TRBD2 is a possible D gene (7 bases). Per germline, CDR1 GTSNPN and CDR2 SVGIG (reference sequence). The CDR3 consists of 16 residues. V lost 1 base, J lost 5 bases, and 19 bases lay in between. The CDR3 DNA sequence: TGTGCCTGGAGTGAAGGGGGGGAAGGGGTCAGAGATACGCAGTATTTT. It encodes CAWSEGGEGVRDTQYF.

The V and J genes are TRBV5-1 and TRBJ2-3; 11 nucleotides match TRBD2. Germline CDR1 is SGHRS and CDR2 is YFSETQ. After removal of 3 bases from V and 6 bases from J, the junction contained 9 bases not matched to a gene. The CDR3 runs 16 residues. CDR3 residues: CASSSTIAGGPDTQYF. The DNA for the CDR3 is TGCGCCAGCAGCTCGACAATAGCGGGAGGGCCTGATACGCAGTATTTT.

The rearrangement uses TRBV28 and TRBJ1-1; D not resolved. Trimming removed 5 bases at V and 7 bases at J, with 11 bases between. Germline loops: CDR1 MDHEN, CDR2 SYDVKM. The CDR3 consists of 12 residues. The CDR3 is CASSVLLDEAFF. The CDR3 DNA reads TGTGCCAGCAGTGTACTCCTAGATGAAGCTTTCTTT.

V is TRBV9 and J is TRBJ2-6; D is unclear. The germline V and J ends were trimmed by 0 bases and 4 bases, with 11 bases remaining between them. Germline V gene lookup returns CDR1 SGDLS and CDR2 YYNGEE. The CDR3 contains 16 residues. This CDR3 is CASSVGEVPGANVLTF. The CDR3, as DNA: TGTGCCAGCAGCGTAGGCGAAGTTCCCGGGGCCAACGTCCTGACTTTC.

V is TRBV6-5 and J is TRBJ1-1; D gene ambiguous. Per the germline V gene, CDR1 is MNHEY and CDR2 is SVGAGI. The CDR3 contains 14 residues. Trimming shortened V by 4 bases and J by 2 bases, and 11 bases separated the two germline ends. CDR3 protein: CASSSGTYNTEAFF. CDR3 coding DNA: TGTGCCAGCAGTTCCGGTACTTATAACACTGAAGCTTTCTTT.

This clone was observed a handful of times. The CDR3 sequence is CASRKGEGWRNTGELFF. The CDR3 DNA reads as TGTGCCAGCAGGAAGGGCGAGGGGTGGAGAAACACCGGGGAGCTGTTTTTT. V and J are TRBV2 and TRBJ2-2, with D perhaps TRBD1 or TRBD2 (5 bases each). CDR1 SNHLY and CDR2 FYNNEI come from the germline V gene. V lost 6 bases and J 2 bases, leaving 19 bases between the germline ends. This CDR3 has 17 residues.

The genes are TRBV27 and TRBJ2-3; tentatively, D is TRBD2 (5 bases). Germline assignment: CDR1 MNHEY and CDR2 SMNVEV (reference sequence). V was cut by 6 bases and J by 0 bases, with 13 bases left in between. This CDR3 comprises 15 residues. The CDR3 DNA sequence: TGTGCCAGCAGATCTACTAGATCTAGCACAGATACGCAGTATTTT. This sequence encodes CASRSTRSSTDTQYF.

This chain connects TRBV7-2 to TRBJ1-2; TRBD1 agrees at 9 bases. From germline, CDR1 is SGHTA and CDR2 FQGNSA. The CDR3 extends over 15 amino acids. V lost 4 bases to trimming and J lost 5 bases; unmatched junction nucleotides: 8. The CDR3 sequence: CASSSPGQGMYGYTF. The CDR3 DNA sequence: TGTGCCAGCAGCTCACCGGGACAGGGAATGTATGGCTACACCTTC.

CDR3 amino acids: CASRVGRSGNTIYF. The DNA for the CDR3 is TGTGCCAGTAGGGTAGGGAGGTCTGGAAACACCATATATTTT. The rearrangement joins TRBV2 to TRBJ1-3; D ambiguous. Germline loops: CDR1 SNHLY, CDR2 FYNNEI. There are 14 residues in the CDR3. The V gene lost 9 bases and the J gene lost 1 base, with 13 bases spanning the gap.

Written as DNA, the CDR3 is TGTGCCAGTAGTCTGTTGGGGTTACAAGAGACCCAGTACTTC. Translation: CASSLLGLQETQYF. The rearrangement joins TRBV19 to TRBJ2-5; D is undetermined. Germline V CDR1 and CDR2: LNHDA, SQIVND (reference sequence). This CDR3 region has 14 residues. The V gene lost 5 bases and the J gene lost 2 bases, with 12 bases spanning the gap.

This chain joins TRBV18 and TRBJ1-4; TRBD1 might be the D (5 bases). The CDR3 covers 15 residues. Between the trimmed V and J ends, which lost 0 bases and 5 bases, there was a span of 10 bases. CDR1 is KGHSH, CDR2 LQKENI, per germline. The CDR3 DNA is TGTGCCAGCTCACCACCGGGACGGCGGAATGAAAAACTGTTTTTT. Translated, it gives CASSPPGRRNEKLFF.

V usage is TRBV10-3 and J usage is TRBJ2-2, with TRBD1 identical over 7 bases. The ends lost 4 bases at V and 4 bases at J; junction bases unmatched: 9. Germline V gene data show CDR1 as ENHRY and CDR2 as SYGVKD. CDR3 length: 16 amino acids. The CDR3 DNA is TGTGCCATCAGTGTTAAGGGGGCGTATACCACCGGGGAGCTGTTTTTT. Its translation is CAISVKGAYTTGELFF.

The V and J genes are TRBV7-8 and TRBJ1-3, with 7 bases that match TRBD1. CDR1 SGHVS and CDR2 FQNEAQ come from the germline V gene. The CDR3 length is 19 residues. V was clipped by 5 bases and J by 0 bases; unmatched bases: 16. The DNA for the CDR3 is TGTGCCAGCAGCCCAAACTACCTGACAGGGAGAAGCTCTGGAAACACCATATATTTT. Translated: CASSPNYLTGRSSGNTIYF.

The V call is TRBV25-1, the J call TRBJ2-3; perhaps TRBD2 as D (5 bases). CDR3 size: 15 residues. Germline V lookup: CDR1 MGHDK, CDR2 SYGVNS. V was pared by 1 base and J by 3 bases, with 11 bases between. The DNA of the CDR3 is TGTGCCAGCAGTGAATGGGCGGGTGAGACAGATACGCAGTATTTT. Amino acid sequence: CASSEWAGETDTQYF.

The chain has TRBV7-7 and TRBJ2-2; 10 bases agree with TRBD2. CDR1 and CDR2 from the germline V gene are SSHAT and FNYEAQ (reference sequence). The CDR3 spans 15 residues. V shed 1 base, J shed 11 bases, and the junction held 7 bases outside the gene matches. The CDR3 sequence is CASSLVASGSGELFF. The CDR3 DNA reads TGTGCCAGCAGCTTAGTGGCTAGCGGGAGTGGAGAGCTGTTTTTT.

This clone was found once. The chain is built from TRBV4-2 and TRBJ1-5, with 7 nucleotides matching TRBD1. This CDR3 has 14 residues. After removal of 3 bases from V and 5 bases from J, the junction contained 4 bases not matched to a gene. Per the germline V gene, CDR1 is LGHNA and CDR2 is YNFKEQ. This CDR3 reads CASSQTGRDQPQHF. CDR3 nucleotides: TGTGCCAGCAGCCAGACAGGGCGCGATCAGCCCCAGCATTTT.